This T cell receptor (beta chain) was sequenced for a study of blood T cell repertoires in COVID-19. Looking at the study overall: PBMCs, B-cell-depleted T cells, or T cells provided the cDNA or gDNA that made up the material.

Original handling: It was from reference gene primer amplification that nucleated cell counts were estimated. Clones were sequenced by immunoSEQ multiplex PCR, and TCRdb holds only the in-frame ones, with some missing. V and J calls and clone size follow that table, whereas D and trimming were derived from the DNA. The repertoire consists of 200,000 to 300,000 clones, with 87% occurring once and the leading ten covering more than 6%. This CDR3 contains 12 residues. From germline, CDR1 is MDHEN and CDR2 SYDVKM. The V gene lost 7 bases and the J gene lost 7 bases, with 13 bases spanning the gap. The chain employs TRBV28 and TRBJ1-1; D perhaps matches TRBD1 (5 bases). The material sequenced was peripheral blood. The receptor was isolated from a man in his 60s who had recovered from COVID-19. The CDR3, as DNA: TGTGCCAGCAACATAAACCAGGGTGAAGCTTTCTTT. Protein sequence: CASNINQGEAFF. Based on the CDR3 plus reference TRBV28 and TRBJ1-1, the full variable domain is DVKVTQSSRYLVKRTGEKVFLECVQDMDHENMFWYRQDPGLGLRLIYFSYDVKMKEKGDIPEGYSVSREKKERFSLILESASTNQTSMYLCASNINQGEAFFGQGTRLTVV.